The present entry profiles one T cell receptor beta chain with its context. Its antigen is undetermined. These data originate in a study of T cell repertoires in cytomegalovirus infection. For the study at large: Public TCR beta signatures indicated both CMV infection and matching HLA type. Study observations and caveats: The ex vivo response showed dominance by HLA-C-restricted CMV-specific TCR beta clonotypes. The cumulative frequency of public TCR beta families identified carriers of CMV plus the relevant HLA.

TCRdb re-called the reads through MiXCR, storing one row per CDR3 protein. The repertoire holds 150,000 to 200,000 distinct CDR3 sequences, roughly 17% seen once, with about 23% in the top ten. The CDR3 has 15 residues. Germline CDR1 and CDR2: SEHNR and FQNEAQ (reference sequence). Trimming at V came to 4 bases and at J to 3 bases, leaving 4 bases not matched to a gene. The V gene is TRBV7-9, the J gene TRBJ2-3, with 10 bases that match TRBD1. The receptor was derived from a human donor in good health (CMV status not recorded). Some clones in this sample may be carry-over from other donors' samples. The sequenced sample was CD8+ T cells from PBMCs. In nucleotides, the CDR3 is TGTGCCAGCAGCTCTAGACAGGGGGCAACAGATACGCAGTATTTT. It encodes CASSSRQGATDTQYF.